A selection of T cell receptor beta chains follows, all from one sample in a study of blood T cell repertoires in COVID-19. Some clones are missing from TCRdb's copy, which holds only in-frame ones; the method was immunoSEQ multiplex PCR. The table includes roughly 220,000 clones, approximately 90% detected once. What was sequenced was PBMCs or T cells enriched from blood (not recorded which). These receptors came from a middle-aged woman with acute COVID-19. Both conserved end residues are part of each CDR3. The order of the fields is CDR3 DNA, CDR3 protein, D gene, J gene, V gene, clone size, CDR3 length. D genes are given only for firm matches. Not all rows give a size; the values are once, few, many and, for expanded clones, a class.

TGTGCCAGCAGTTTAGACGGGGGTCCCGGGGAGACCCAGTACTTC | CASSLDGGPGETQYF | NA | TRBJ2-5 | TRBV27 | few | 15
TGTGCCAGCAGCTTAGAGGTGAACGGCTACACCTTC | CASSLEVNGYTF | NA | TRBJ1-2 | TRBV5-4 | NA | 12
TGTGCCAGCAACCAGGGGGCGACTGGAAACACCATATATTTT | CASNQGATGNTIYF | TRBD1 | TRBJ1-3 | TRBV6-5 | NA | 14
TGTGCCAGCAGTCTTGGCGGGTGGACTAGCGGGGAGAGCTCCTACAATGAGCAGTTCTTC | CASSLGGWTSGESSYNEQFF | TRBD2 | TRBJ2-1 | TRBV14 | NA | 20
TGTGCCAGCAGCTCGTTCTATGGCTACACCTTC | CASSSFYGYTF | NA | TRBJ1-2 | TRBV7-2 | few | 11
TGTGCCAGCAGCTTCCCGCGTGTCTATCAGGGTAGGGATTCACCCCTCCACTTT | CASSFPRVYQGRDSPLHF | NA | TRBJ1-6 | TRBV7-8 | once | 18
TGTGCCAGCAGCCCGGTCTACGAGCAGTACTTC | CASSPVYEQYF | NA | TRBJ2-7 | TRBV2 | NA | 11
TGTGCCAGCCAATTGAACACTGAAGCTTTCTTT | CASQLNTEAFF | NA | TRBJ1-1 | TRBV6-5 | NA | 11
TGTGCCAGCAGCCCGCGGGACAGTTACAATCAGCCCCAGCATTTT | CASSPRDSYNQPQHF | TRBD1 | TRBJ1-5 | TRBV9 | many | 15
TGTGCCAGCAGTCCTGACACCAGCTCTGGAAACACCATATATTTT | CASSPDTSSGNTIYF | NA | TRBJ1-3 | TRBV3-1/TRBV3-2 | NA | 15
TGTGCCAGCAGTGAGGTCGGACAGGGCTACGAGCAGTACTTC | CASSEVGQGYEQYF | TRBD1 | TRBJ2-7 | TRBV6-1 | NA | 14
TGTGCCAGCAGCCCCCAGGCCGAGGGCGGGGAGCTGTTTTTT | CASSPQAEGGELFF | NA | TRBJ2-2 | TRBV7-8 | NA | 14
TGTGCCAGCAGCTTAAACAGGGGAAGCACAGATACGCAGTATTTT | CASSLNRGSTDTQYF | TRBD1 | TRBJ2-3 | TRBV7-9 | NA | 15
TGTGCCAGCAGTTTGACAGGGGCGGATGGCTACACCTTC | CASSLTGADGYTF | TRBD1 | TRBJ1-2 | TRBV6-5 | NA | 13